What follows are 23 T cell receptor beta chains derived from one specimen sequenced in a study of shared clonotypes between healthy human individuals (dated by TCRdb to about 2020). The receptor library was made with the immunoSEQ multiplex PCR assay. Imported from immuneACCESS, the table was reduced by TCRdb to in-frame sequences with V and J called. These copies leave out some clones; in studies compared against another copy, an unresolved V gene accounts for under half, and the cause of the remainder is not known. The sample table lists under 1,900,000 clones, less than 99% of them with a count of one. In total, the top ten clones hold over 0.3% of the sample. The source material was naive CD4+ T cells sorted from blood. The sample's cell subset or site label is to be understood as: CD45RA+ positively selected. The receptor source for this set is a man aged 25-45 years in good health.

J is TRBJ2-6 and V is TRBV11-2, with unresolved D. This CDR3 spans 16 amino acids. V was pared by 5 bases and J by 2 bases, with 13 bases between. Germline CDR1 reads SGHAT; CDR2 reads FQNNGV. This CDR3 is CASSPGVVAGANVLTF. The CDR3 DNA follows: TGTGCCAGCAGCCCGGGTGTCGTGGCTGGGGCCAACGTCCTGACTTTC.

V gene TRBV28 combines with J gene TRBJ1-4; D unclear. The CDR3 covers 14 residues. The ends were cut back, 1 base at V and 7 bases at J, with 10 bases in the middle. Germline V gene sequence: CDR1 MDHEN, CDR2 SYDVKM. The DNA for the CDR3 is TGTGCCAGCAGTTTATTGCTGGGAGGTGAAAAACTGTTTTTT. It codes for CASSLLLGGEKLFF.

On this clone itself: Other DNA variants within this sample encode the same CDR3. The J gene is TRBJ2-3, the V gene TRBV7-2, with D possibly being TRBD2 (5 bases). There are 15 residues in the CDR3. Trimming left V 0 bases short and J 0 bases short, with 7 bases between. Germline CDR1 and CDR2: SGHTA and FQGNSA. CDR3 in amino acids: CASSLARGSTDTQYF. In nucleotides, the CDR3 is TGTGCCAGCAGCTTAGCCCGCGGGAGCACAGATACGCAGTATTTT.

The chain carries TRBV10-2 and TRBJ1-4; D unclear. With 9 bases removed from V and 7 bases from J, the gap between germline ends came to 12 bases. Per germline, CDR1 WSHSY and CDR2 SAAADI. This CDR3 has 12 residues. In DNA form, the CDR3 reads TGCGCCAGTCGAATCGCGGGTGAAAAACTGTTTTTT. The encoded protein is CASRIAGEKLFF.

The V and J genes are TRBV7-6 and TRBJ2-2; D ambiguous. The CDR3 is made up of 13 amino acids. V shed 0 bases and J shed 7 bases, with 6 bases lying between them. Germline V gives CDR1 SGHVS, CDR2 FNYEAQ. CDR3 coding DNA: TGTGCCAGCAGCTTAGCGTTCGGCGGGGAGCTGTTTTTT. Translated, it gives CASSLAFGGELFF. Full variable domain (missing parts from reference TRBV7-6 and TRBJ2-2): GAGVSQSPRYKVTKRGQDVALRCDPISGHVSLYWYRQALGQGPEFLTYFNYEAQQDKSGLPNDRFSAERPEGSISTLTIQRTEQRDSAMYRCASSLAFGGELFFGEGSRLTVL.

The V gene is TRBV5-4, the J gene TRBJ1-1, with a tentative D call TRBD1 (6 bases). CDR3 length equals 15 residues. V dropped 0 bases and J dropped 0 bases, with 9 bases sitting between them. Per germline, CDR1 SGHNT and CDR2 YYREEE (reference sequence). The CDR3 reads CASSLDGGLNTEAFF. In DNA, the CDR3 is TGTGCCAGCAGCTTGGACGGGGGCTTGAACACTGAAGCTTTCTTT.

The genes are TRBV6-6 and TRBJ2-1; D may be TRBD1 or TRBD2 (5 bases each). Germline CDR1 MNHNY, CDR2 SVGAGI (reference sequence). The CDR3 runs 14 residues. V was shortened by 6 bases and J by 9 bases, with 18 bases between the two germline ends. The CDR3 DNA follows: TGTGCCAGCAGCCCTCCTGGGGGTGATGGTGAGCAGTTCTTC. Its translation is CASSPPGGDGEQFF.

Only a few counts were recorded for this clone. The chain uses TRBV2 and TRBJ1-1; D unclear. Germline loops: CDR1 SNHLY, CDR2 FYNNEI. This CDR3 region has 10 residues. V was trimmed by 6 bases and J by 1 base, leaving 0 bases between them. Here the CDR3 DNA reads TGTGCCAGCAGGAACACTGAAGCTTTCTTT. Translating gives CASRNTEAFF.

The chain carries TRBV18 and TRBJ2-3; the match to TRBD1 covers 7 bases. The CDR3 is 14 amino acids. Trimming removed 5 bases from V and 3 bases from J; junction bases left unmatched: 5. Looked up from germline, CDR1 is KGHSH and CDR2 is LQKENI. This chain's CDR3 is CASSFSRGTDTQYF. The DNA for the CDR3 is TGTGCCAGCTCATTTAGCAGGGGGACAGATACGCAGTATTTT.

The V call is TRBV6-5, the J call TRBJ2-7; D gene unclear. The CDR3 contains 15 residues. The V and J ends lost 7 bases and 3 bases respectively, with 19 bases between them. Germline V gene sequence: CDR1 MNHEY, CDR2 SVGAGI. The CDR3 nucleotides read TGTGCCAGCAACCTTGGCCCGCTCCCGAACTACGAGCAGTACTTC. Its translation: CASNLGPLPNYEQYF.

The chain recombines TRBV27 with TRBJ1-5; 7 nucleotides agree with TRBD1. This CDR3 has 15 residues. V dropped 5 bases and J dropped 4; count of bases not matched to a gene: 8. Germline CDR1 reads MNHEY; CDR2 reads SMNVEV (reference sequence). The CDR3 spells CASSAAGTANQPQHF. CDR3 in DNA: TGTGCCAGCAGTGCCGCCGGGACAGCAAATCAGCCCCAGCATTTT.

This clone appeared a single time. The genes are TRBV5-1 and TRBJ1-1; possible D gene TRBD1, 5 bases. The CDR3 is 15 residues long. V was shortened by 1 base and J by 1 base, with 11 bases between the two germline ends. Germline-derived CDR1 and CDR2 are SGHRS and YFSETQ. CDR3 DNA sequence: TGCGCCAGCAGCTTGATGGGGGAAAGGAACACTGAAGCTTTCTTT. Protein: CASSLMGERNTEAFF.

The rearrangement joins TRBV19 to TRBJ1-5; tentative D call: TRBD1 (6 bases). This CDR3 is built from 14 residues. In germline, CDR1 is LNHDA, CDR2 SQIVND (reference sequence). Trimming pared 5 bases from V and 4 bases from J, leaving 12 bases between. In DNA, the CDR3 is TGTGCCAGTAGTGCGAACAGGGAAAATCAGCCCCAGCATTTT. Protein sequence: CASSANRENQPQHF.

The rearrangement joins TRBV28 to TRBJ2-7; a possible D gene is TRBD1 (6 bases). The CDR3 has 15 amino acids. Germline CDR1 reads MDHEN; CDR2 reads SYDVKM. Trimming cost V 5 bases and J 8 bases, with 22 bases left between them. CDR3 sequence reads: CASSEGTISQSQQYF. The CDR3 DNA sequence: TGTGCCAGCAGTGAAGGGACAATTTCGCAATCCCAGCAGTACTTC.

This sequence joins TRBV7-9 and TRBJ2-3, with 13 bases fitting TRBD2. This CDR3 region has 15 residues. V shed 7 bases, J shed 4 bases, and the junction held 5 bases outside the gene matches. The germline CDR1 and CDR2 sequences are SEHNR and FQNEAQ (reference sequence). The CDR3 region has the DNA TGTGCCAGCACCCTACTAGCGGGAGGGCCAGATACGCAGTATTTT. Translation gives CASTLLAGGPDTQYF.

The chain has TRBV5-1 and TRBJ2-6, with D possibly called TRBD1 or TRBD2 (5 bases each). The CDR3 has 13 amino acids. From germline, CDR1 is SGHRS and CDR2 YFSETQ. Trimming removed 9 bases from V and 2 bases from J, with 9 bases in between. The CDR3 DNA follows: TGCGCCAATGGGGGAACTGGGGCCAACGTCCTGACTTTC. Translated: CANGGTGANVLTF.

The chain has TRBV5-1 and TRBJ1-1; D is possibly TRBD1 (5 bases). V was pared by 0 bases and J by 0 bases, with 12 bases between. The CDR3 is 16 residues long. Germline assignment: CDR1 SGHRS and CDR2 YFSETQ. Here the CDR3 reads CASSLEVGGLNTEAFF. DNA for the CDR3: TGCGCCAGCAGCTTGGAAGTGGGGGGGTTGAACACTGAAGCTTTCTTT.

CDR3 nucleotide sequence: TGTGCCAGCAGCTTAGGAGCGGGAGGGAGACTCGAGCAGTTCTTC. Translating it yields CASSLGAGGRLEQFF. The V gene is TRBV11-2, the J gene TRBJ2-1; 10 bases match TRBD2. CDR3 length: 15 residues. Germline CDR1 SGHAT, CDR2 FQNNGV. V trimming: 1 base; J trimming: 10 bases; junction bases outside the gene matches: 7.

The V gene is TRBV10-3, the J gene TRBJ2-7, with 14 bases fitting TRBD2. Germline lookup yields CDR1 ENHRY and CDR2 SYGVKD. V lost 3 bases to trimming and J lost 7 bases; unmatched junction nucleotides: 8. CDR3 length: 16 amino acids. CDR3 in DNA: TGTGCCATCAGTGACTTTCCGACTAGCGGGAGGGGTGAGCAGTACTTC. The encoded protein is CAISDFPTSGRGEQYF.

This clone has just one count. The V gene is TRBV6-1, the J gene TRBJ2-2, with D unresolved. The CDR3 loop spans 15 amino acids. Looked up from germline, CDR1 is MNHNS and CDR2 is SASEGT. V gave up 4 bases and J gave up 4 bases, with 13 bases separating them. Here the CDR3 reads CASSALRRFTGELFF. The CDR3 coding sequence is TGTGCCAGCAGTGCCCTTCGGAGATTCACCGGGGAGCTGTTTTTT.

The genes are TRBV7-2 and TRBJ2-3; no reliable D call. With 1 base removed from V and 8 bases from J, the gap between germline ends came to 4 bases. The CDR3 has 11 amino acids. The germline CDR1 and CDR2 sequences are SGHTA and FQGNSA. The CDR3 nucleotides are TGTGCCAGCAGCTTAGGAGCTACGCAGTATTTT. It translates to CASSLGATQYF.

The chain links TRBV25-1 to TRBJ2-5; D call uncertain. Germline CDR1 and CDR2: MGHDK and SYGVNS. The CDR3 has 13 residues. Trimming removed 3 bases from V and 5 bases from J, with 10 bases in between. The CDR3 region is CASSEPARETQYF. CDR3 sequence (DNA): TGTGCCAGCAGTGAGCCGGCGCGGGAGACCCAGTACTTC.

The chain links TRBV28 to TRBJ2-3; D gene ambiguous. The CDR3 is 13 residues long. Germline V lookup: CDR1 MDHEN, CDR2 SYDVKM. V was pared by 3 bases and J by 8 bases, with 12 bases between. This chain's CDR3 is CASSFIATATQYF. The CDR3 nucleotides are TGTGCCAGCAGTTTTATTGCTACTGCTACGCAGTATTTT.